Sequencing of this T cell receptor (beta chain) was carried out in a study of regulatory T cells in long-lasting Graves disease. There are many counts of this clonotype. This sample's time point: newly diagnosed GD, antithyroid drugs for less than 3 months. There was RNA extracted from PBMCs, and the TCR library was made from it. Researchers made TCR beta libraries by using iRepertoire HTBI primers and running Arm-PCR on CDR3 regions. TCRdb recomputed calls from the multiplex PCR reads with MiXCR, one row per CDR3 protein. The repertoire holds 530,000 or so distinct CDR3 sequences, with around an eighth as singletons. The CDR3 is 15 amino acids. With 6 bases clipped from V and 5 bases from J, the junction kept 10 bases outside the gene matches. The germline V gene encodes CDR1 DFQATT and CDR2 SNEGSKA (reference sequence). These same data were also listed under a study on T cells in Graves' hyperthyroidism and ophthalmopathy.

The starting material was peripheral blood mononuclear cells (PBMCs), obtained at new diagnosis, from a patient treated with antithyroid drugs. The receptor was isolated from a young man with Graves disease. V and J are TRBV20-1 and TRBJ2-1, with 10 positions matching TRBD2. Here the CDR3 reads CSARLSGRLDNEQFF. DNA of the CDR3: TGCAGTGCCCGACTTAGCGGGAGGCTAGACAATGAGCAGTTCTTC.